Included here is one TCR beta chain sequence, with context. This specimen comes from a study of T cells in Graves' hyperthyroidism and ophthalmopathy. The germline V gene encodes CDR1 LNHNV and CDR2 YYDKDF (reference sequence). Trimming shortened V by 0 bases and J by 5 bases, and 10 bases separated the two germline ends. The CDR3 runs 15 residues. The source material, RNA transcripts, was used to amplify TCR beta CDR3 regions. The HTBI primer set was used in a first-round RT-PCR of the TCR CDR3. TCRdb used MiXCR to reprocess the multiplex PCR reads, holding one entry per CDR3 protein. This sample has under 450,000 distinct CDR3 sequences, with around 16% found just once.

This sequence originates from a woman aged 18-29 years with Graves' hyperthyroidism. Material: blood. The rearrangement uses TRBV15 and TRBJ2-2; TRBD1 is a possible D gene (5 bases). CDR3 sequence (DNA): TGTGCCACCAGCAGAGAGAAGGGGTGGACCGGGGAGCTGTTTTTT. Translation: CATSREKGWTGELFF.